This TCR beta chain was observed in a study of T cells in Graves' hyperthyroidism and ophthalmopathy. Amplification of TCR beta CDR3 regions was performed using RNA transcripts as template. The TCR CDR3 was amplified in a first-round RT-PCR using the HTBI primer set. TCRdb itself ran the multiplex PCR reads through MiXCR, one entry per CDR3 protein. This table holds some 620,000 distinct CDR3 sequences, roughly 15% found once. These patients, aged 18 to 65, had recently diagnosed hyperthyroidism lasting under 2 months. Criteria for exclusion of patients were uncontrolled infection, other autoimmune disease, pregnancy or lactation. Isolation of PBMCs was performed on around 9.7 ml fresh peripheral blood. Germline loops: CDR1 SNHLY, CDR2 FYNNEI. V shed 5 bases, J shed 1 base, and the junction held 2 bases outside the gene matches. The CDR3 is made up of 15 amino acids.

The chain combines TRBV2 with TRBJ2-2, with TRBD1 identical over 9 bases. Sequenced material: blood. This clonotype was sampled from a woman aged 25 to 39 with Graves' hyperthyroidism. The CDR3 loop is CASSRDRVNTGELFF. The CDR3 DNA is TGTGCCAGCAGTAGGGACAGGGTGAACACCGGGGAGCTGTTTTTT.